The T cell receptor beta chain under discussion was sequenced for a study of CD8 T cells in ankylosing spondylitis. Overall study findings and caveats: What seemed typical of ankylosing spondylitis blood was a TCR beta motif built from several highly homologous variants. Disease-associated clones were reportedly significantly overrepresented in matched ankylosing spondylitis synovial fluid.

The CDR3 is 14 amino acids. V lost 0 bases, J lost 10 bases, and 10 bases lay in between. Germline V gene lookup returns CDR1 LGHDT and CDR2 YNNKEL (reference sequence). This clonotype was seen more than once but under ten times. Its antigen is unidentified. Making the TCR beta libraries involved quantitative 5'-RACE with molecular barcodes. TCRdb re-called the 5' RACE reads with MiXCR, one entry per CDR3 protein. The repertoire holds 250,000 to 300,000 distinct CDR3 sequences, with about 19% as singletons. The source is a male donor with ankylosing spondylitis or in good health (not recorded which). V and J are TRBV3-1 and TRBJ1-6; TRBD1 is a possible D gene (5 bases). Sample: blood, either unsorted or a sorted T cell fraction (not recorded which). In DNA form, the CDR3 reads TGTGCCAGCAGCCAAGAAGGAAGGGACTCACCCCTCCACTTT. Its protein product is CASSQEGRDSPLHF.